These 15 T cell receptor beta chains were all obtained from the same sample, sequenced in a study of blood T cell repertoires in COVID-19. The data were produced by immunoSEQ multiplex PCR, yet TCRdb's version contains in-frame clones alone and is incomplete. Here the sample spans approximately 250,000 clones, roughly 91% being singletons. The sequenced sample was peripheral blood. The receptors were sampled from a man aged 30 to 39 with COVID-19, enrolled during active disease.

V and J are TRBV9 and TRBJ1-6; 7 bases are a match to TRBD1. Looked up from germline, CDR1 is SGDLS and CDR2 is YYNGEE. This CDR3 has 16 amino acids. V was pared by 3 bases and J by 5 bases, with 8 bases of the junction left unmatched. CDR3 DNA: TGTGCCAGCAGCGAAGGGGGCGCCTTAGATAATTCACCCCTCCACTTT. This sequence encodes CASSEGGALDNSPLHF. The full variable domain, its missing parts supplied by reference TRBV9 and TRBJ1-6, is DSGVTQTPKHLITATGQRVTLRCSPRSGDLSVYWYQQSLDQGLQFLIQYYNGEERAKGNILERFSAQQFPDLHSELNLSSLELGDSALYFCASSEGGALDNSPLHFGNGTRLTVT.

This chain joins TRBV5-1 and TRBJ1-1; D may be TRBD1 (6 bases). Trimming left V 1 base short and J 1 base short, with 11 bases between. CDR1 SGHRS and CDR2 YFSETQ come from the germline V gene. CDR3 size: 15 residues. The CDR3 DNA follows: TGCGCCAGCAGCTTGCCACAGGGAACGAACACTGAAGCTTTCTTT. Amino acids: CASSLPQGTNTEAFF.

V is TRBV15 and J is TRBJ1-5; D gene unclear. V was trimmed by 1 base and J by 4 bases, leaving 2 bases between them. The CDR3 loop spans 12 amino acids. The germline CDR1 and CDR2 sequences are LNHNV and YYDKDF (reference sequence). CDR3 region: CATSRANQPQHF. The CDR3 DNA reads TGTGCCACCAGCAGAGCGAATCAGCCCCAGCATTTT.

J is TRBJ1-2 and V is TRBV11-2; 11 positions agree with TRBD1. This CDR3 has 14 amino acids. Germline CDR1 is SGHAT and CDR2 is FQNNGV. Germline trimming cut 5 bases from V and 6 bases from J; bases unmatched to any gene: 5. Here the CDR3 DNA reads TGTGCCAGCAGCGCTCGGACAGGGGGCGATGGCTACACCTTC. As protein: CASSARTGGDGYTF.

The V gene is TRBV9, the J gene TRBJ2-3, with 8 bases fitting TRBD2. Germline CDR1 reads SGDLS; CDR2 reads YYNGEE. The V segment lost 1 base and the J segment 6 bases; nucleotides outside the gene matches: 7. The CDR3 totals 15 residues. CDR3 nucleotides: TGTGCCAGCAGCGTATCCGGGGGGGCCGAGGATACGCAGTATTTT. Amino acids: CASSVSGGAEDTQYF. Using reference TRBV9 and TRBJ2-3 for the parts outside the CDR3, the full variable domain is DSGVTQTPKHLITATGQRVTLRCSPRSGDLSVYWYQQSLDQGLQFLIQYYNGEERAKGNILERFSAQQFPDLHSELNLSSLELGDSALYFCASSVSGGAEDTQYFGPGTRLTVL.

The chain uses TRBV18 and TRBJ1-4; tentatively, D is TRBD1 (6 bases). From germline, CDR1 is KGHSH and CDR2 LQKENI. The CDR3 contains 15 residues. The V and J ends lost 1 base and 6 bases respectively, with 12 bases between them. CDR3 DNA: TGTGCCAGCTCACCACAGCAGGGGCGGGATGAAAAACTGTTTTTT. It is translated as CASSPQQGRDEKLFF.

V gene TRBV4-2 combines with J gene TRBJ1-6, with 10 bases fitting TRBD1. The CDR3 runs 15 residues. J was trimmed by 8 bases and V by 3 bases; bases with no gene match: 4. Germline CDR1 LGHNA, CDR2 YNFKEQ. CDR3 amino acids: CASSQRQGADSPLHF. The CDR3 DNA sequence: TGTGCCAGCAGCCAGAGACAGGGGGCGGATTCACCCCTCCACTTT.

CDR3: CASSYPSQGTEAFF. For the CDR3, the DNA is TGTGCCAGCAGTTACCCCTCACAGGGCACTGAAGCTTTCTTT. The chain employs TRBV6-6 and TRBJ1-1; possibly TRBD1 for D (6 bases). Germline CDR1 is MNHNY and CDR2 is SVGAGI (reference sequence). The V gene lost 2 bases and the J gene lost 4 bases, with 11 bases spanning the gap. This CDR3 is 14 amino acids long.

The V call is TRBV4-1, the J call TRBJ2-3, with TRBD1 as a possible D gene (6 bases). In germline, CDR1 is MGHRA, CDR2 YSYEKL. This CDR3 has 15 amino acids. V was cut by 1 base and J by 4 bases, with 12 bases left in between. CDR3 coding DNA: TGCGCCAGCAGCCAAGCACAGGGCTTGGCAGATACGCAGTATTTT. Its protein product is CASSQAQGLADTQYF.

The genes are TRBV5-1 and TRBJ1-2, with a tentative D call TRBD1 (6 bases). Germline V gives CDR1 SGHRS, CDR2 YFSETQ. The CDR3 loop spans 15 amino acids. Trimming removed 0 bases from V and 4 bases from J, with 13 bases in between. DNA of the CDR3: TGCGCCAGCAGCTTGGGGGGGGGCGCTCCCTATGGCTACACCTTC. Protein sequence: CASSLGGGAPYGYTF. The complete variable domain, with remaining parts taken from reference TRBV5-1 and TRBJ1-2, reads KAGVTQTPRYLIKTRGQQVTLSCSPISGHRSVSWYQQTPGQGLQFLFEYFSETQRNKGNFPGRFSGRQFSNSRSEMNVSTLELGDSALYLCASSLGGGAPYGYTFGSGTRLTVV.

This clone was seen once. The chain is built from TRBV5-1 and TRBJ2-7; D is perhaps TRBD1 (6 bases). Trimming shortened V by 0 bases and J by 5 bases, and 15 bases separated the two germline ends. The CDR3 has 15 amino acids. Germline V gene lookup returns CDR1 SGHRS and CDR2 YFSETQ. In DNA, the CDR3 is TGCGCCAGCAGCTTGGCAACAGGGATGTTCCACGAGCAGTACTTC. Encoded protein: CASSLATGMFHEQYF.

This clone was seen a handful of times. V gene TRBV29-1 combines with J gene TRBJ2-7; 10 nucleotides agree with TRBD1. CDR3 length equals 14 residues. Unmatched junction bases numbered 8, after V lost 6 bases and J lost 3 bases. Germline V gives CDR1 SQVTM, CDR2 ANQGSEA. The CDR3 reads CSVPGQGVFYEQYF. The CDR3, as DNA: TGCAGCGTCCCCGGACAGGGGGTTTTCTACGAGCAGTACTTC.

Remarks on this clone: This sample also contains other DNA sequences that code for the same CDR3. The rearrangement links TRBV18 to TRBJ1-1; perhaps TRBD1 as D (5 bases). The germline CDR1 and CDR2 sequences are KGHSH and LQKENI. The CDR3 is 14 residues long. Trimming pared 2 bases from V and 1 base from J, leaving 8 bases between. CDR3 sequence reads: CASSPTQGNTEAFF. The CDR3 bases are TGTGCCAGCTCACCAACCCAGGGGAACACTGAAGCTTTCTTT.

With regard to this clone: This CDR3 is also generated by other DNA sequences in the sample. The CDR3 sequence is CASSPRGDQPQHF. For the CDR3, the DNA is TGTGCCAGCTCCCCCAGGGGCGACCAGCCCCAGCATTTT. V gene TRBV18 combines with J gene TRBJ1-5, with D perhaps TRBD1 (6 bases). Trimming took 6 bases from V and 7 from J, leaving 13 bases between them. Germline CDR1 and CDR2: KGHSH and LQKENI. There are 13 residues in the CDR3.

The gene calls are TRBV20-1 and TRBJ1-1, with D uncertain. V was trimmed by 3 bases and J by 1 base, leaving 12 bases between them. The CDR3 runs 14 residues. The germline V gene encodes CDR1 DFQATT and CDR2 SNEGSKA (reference sequence). CDR3 in amino acids: CSASSGYRNTEAFF. CDR3 bases: TGCAGTGCTAGTTCGGGGTACAGGAACACTGAAGCTTTCTTT.